The entry below describes one T cell receptor beta chain. Generated by immunoSEQ multiplex PCR, the TCRdb table keeps only in-frame clones and is missing some. Counted here are approximately 270,000 clones, around 85% occurring once; the ten biggest clones make up more than 7%. The data stem from a study of blood T cell repertoires in COVID-19. The V end was cut by 4 bases, the J end by 3 bases, with 17 bases between. Germline CDR1 is SGHRS and CDR2 is YFSETQ. The CDR3 runs 15 residues. This chain joins TRBV5-1 and TRBJ2-7, with D possibly being TRBD2 (5 bases). The receptor's source is an elderly man with acute or convalescent COVID-19. The sequenced sample consisted of peripheral blood. The CDR3 sequence: CASSLQGGGFYEQYF. Written as DNA, the CDR3 is TGCGCCAGCAGCCTCCAAGGAGGCGGATTCTACGAGCAGTACTTC.